These 12 T cell receptor beta chains share one sample of origin, sequenced in a study of tumor-infiltrating lymphocytes in primary liver carcinoma. Investigators took RNA and DNA out together from 20-30 mg of unsorted bulk tissue. Synthesis of TCR beta cDNA was carried out from 500 ng total RNA with a constant-region primer. Libraries covering TCR beta were generated through three nested multiplex PCR rounds (using a slightly modified ARM-PCR). Running 9 to 10 cycles apiece, the first two PCR rounds relied on TRBV1-TRBV30 forward primers together with a C-beta reverse primer. One entry per CDR3 protein, called by TCRdb with MiXCR from the multiplex PCR reads. The table shows tens of thousands of distinct CDR3 sequences, with about three quarters occurring only once. The sample comprised liver tumor tissue from sampling region 1. Specified subset: tumor region T1, superior pole. Every receptor here comes from a man in his forties with primary liver carcinoma and hepatitis B virus infection.

The chain links TRBV7-9 to TRBJ2-3; 12 bases fit TRBD2. J gave up 3 bases and V 5 bases, and 6 bases lay outside the gene matches. The CDR3 contains 16 residues. Germline lookup yields CDR1 SEHNR and CDR2 FQNEAQ (reference sequence). The CDR3, as DNA: TGTGCCAGCAGCCAGACTAGCGGGAGTGGAACAGATACGCAGTATTTT. This sequence encodes CASSQTSGSGTDTQYF.

This clonotype was seen at least ten times. The rearrangement links TRBV12-3 or TRBV12-4 to TRBJ2-1; D is perhaps TRBD2 (5 bases). V lost 0 bases and J lost 8, with 17 bases in between. The CDR3 is 16 residues long. The CDR3, as DNA: TGTGCCAGCAGTTTAGCGCGGAAAGGAGGAGGAGATGAGCAGTTCTTC. Translation gives CASSLARKGGGDEQFF.

Comment on this clonotype: The CDR3 does not end in the conserved phenylalanine or tryptophan, so this is likely a read error. The V gene is TRBV5-4, the J gene TRBJ1-1; D may be TRBD1 (5 bases). The V gene's germline CDR1 is SGHNT and CDR2 YYREEE (reference sequence). This CDR3 region has 13 residues. The V gene lost 8 bases and the J gene lost 5 bases, with 16 bases spanning the gap. As DNA, the CDR3 is TGTGCCAGTAGGGGAGCGCCGGGTACTGAAGCTTTCTCT. Amino acid sequence: CASRGAPGTEAFS.

In the case of this clonotype: This sequence may be a read error, since a much larger clone differs from it by one base. The rearrangement links TRBV28 to TRBJ2-1, with 8 bases fitting TRBD2. The germline V gene encodes CDR1 MDHEN and CDR2 SYDVKM. V dropped 6 bases and J dropped 10; count of bases not matched to a gene: 2. The CDR3 runs 11 residues. The CDR3 DNA reads TGTGCCAGCAGCCGGGAGGGGGAGCAGTTCTTC. It is translated as CASSREGEQFF.

This chain links TRBV5-6 with TRBJ2-7, with D tentatively TRBD2 (6 bases). The J call could be wrong; TRBJ2-1 is a better fit for the DNA end. The CDR3 runs to 15 residues. CDR1 is SGHDT and CDR2 is YYEEEE in the germline V gene. The CDR3 region has the DNA TGTGCCAGCACCCTTTTCGGACCCAGGAGGGATGAGCAGTTCTTC. It yields the protein CASTLFGPRRDEQFF.

By sample share, this clonotype is medium-sized (0.01 to 0.1%). The chain joins TRBV11-2 to TRBJ2-7, with 9 positions matching TRBD1. The CDR3 is made up of 17 amino acids. Germline CDR1 is SGHAT and CDR2 is FQNNGV. The junction had 9 bases not matched to a gene; V was cut back by 1 base and J by 2 bases. CDR3 bases: TGTGCCAGCAGCTTAGTTCTTTGGGGACAGGGAACCTACGAGCAGTACTTC. This encodes CASSLVLWGQGTYEQYF.

A note on this clonotype: Here the CDR3 omits its conserved ending phenylalanine or tryptophan, so a read error is the likely source. The chain links TRBV11-2 to TRBJ2-1; D not certain. This CDR3 comprises 14 residues. The V gene's germline CDR1 is SGHAT and CDR2 FQNNGV. The ends were cut back, 3 bases at V and 7 bases at J, with 13 bases in the middle. This CDR3 is CASSFAAGDNEQFY. As DNA, the CDR3 is TGTGCCAGCAGCTTCGCTGCAGGCGATAATGAGCAGTTCTAC.

To note about this clonotype: The missing conserved phenylalanine or tryptophan at the end of this CDR3 makes a read error likely. V and J are TRBV6-1 and TRBJ2-7; possibly TRBD1 or TRBD2 for D (5 bases each). V lost 2 bases and J lost 5, with 16 bases in between. Germline V gene lookup returns CDR1 MNHNS and CDR2 SASEGT. CDR3 size: 15 residues. The CDR3 DNA sequence: TGTGCCAGCAGTGAACCGGGACGCCGGTTCGACGAGCAGTACCTC. Encoded protein: CASSEPGRRFDEQYL.

This clonotype was found many times. J is TRBJ2-5 and V is TRBV12-3 or TRBV12-4, with 8 nucleotides matching TRBD2. V trimming: 5 bases; J trimming: 5 bases; junction bases outside the gene matches: 10. The CDR3 contains 15 residues. The CDR3 is CASSALGLAGETQYF. CDR3 bases: TGTGCCAGCAGTGCCCTCGGACTAGCAGGGGAGACCCAGTACTTC.

V and J are TRBV11-2 and TRBJ2-3; 13 bases line up with TRBD2. CDR1 and CDR2 from the germline V gene are SGHAT and FQNNGV. This CDR3 spans 18 amino acids. The V gene end was trimmed by 2 bases and the J gene end by 5 bases; junction bases not matched to a gene: 10. The CDR3 protein is CASSLTTSGRARRDTQYF. The CDR3 DNA follows: TGTGCCAGCAGCTTAACCACTAGCGGGAGGGCGAGGCGAGATACGCAGTATTTT. The complete variable domain, with remaining parts taken from reference TRBV11-2 and TRBJ2-3, reads EAGVAQSPRYKIIEKRQSVAFWCNPISGHATLYWYQQILGQGPKLLIQFQNNGVVDDSQLPKDRFSAERLKGVDSTLKIQPAKLEDSAVYLCASSLTTSGRARRDTQYFGPGTRLTVL.

This clonotype was counted once. Possible read error: a much larger clone is one base away. V and J are TRBV28 and TRBJ1-2; 8 positions agree with TRBD1. The CDR3 totals 15 residues. Germline values: CDR1 MDHEN, CDR2 SYDVKM. Trimming took 4 bases from V and 8 from J; bases not matched to a gene: 12. The CDR3 protein is CASSSVDRVEGGYTF. DNA of the CDR3: TGTGCCAGCAGTTCCGTGGACAGGGTTGAGGGAGGCTACACCTTC.

This clonotype counts as medium-sized (0.01 to 0.1%). This chain uses TRBV4-2 with TRBJ2-1; 13 positions agree with TRBD2. V gave up 5 bases and J gave up 5 bases; unmatched junction bases: 6. The CDR3 consists of 16 residues. Germline V gene lookup returns CDR1 LGHNA and CDR2 YNFKEQ. The CDR3: CASSVTGTSGDNEQFF. CDR3 DNA sequence: TGTGCCAGCAGCGTAACCGGGACTAGCGGGGACAATGAGCAGTTCTTC.